This T cell receptor beta chain came from a study of T-cell reconstitution after alpha-beta-depleted transplantation in children. Preparing the TCRbeta library involved the use of unique molecular identifiers. One entry per CDR3 protein, called by TCRdb with MiXCR from the PCR reads. The sample comprises approximately 170,000 distinct CDR3 sequences, around 10% of which are singletons, and roughly an eighth rests with the top ten. In this sample, this clonotype turned up many times. The antigen remains undetermined. The CDR3 has 16 residues. Per the germline V gene, CDR1 is LGHNA and CDR2 is YNFKEQ. V was clipped by 1 base and J by 8 bases; unmatched bases: 6. Study-level points and caveats: It was reported that alpha-beta T cells came from several hundred expanded graft clones (about two months after transplant).

The source of this sequence is a boy aged 2 to 9 with acute myeloid leukemia, due to receive a stem cell transplant. Source: PBMCs, taken before TCRalphabeta/CD19-depleted stem cell transplant. The rearrangement links TRBV4-2 to TRBJ1-4, with 11 bases identical to TRBD1. The CDR3 spells CASSQGSGTGGEKLFF. The CDR3 DNA is TGTGCCAGCAGCCAAGGGTCCGGGACAGGGGGGGAAAAACTGTTTTTT.